These 18 T cell receptor beta chains share one sample of origin, sequenced in a study of T cell clonotyping in hematopoietic cell transplantation. Method: immunoSEQ multiplex PCR; TCRdb's copy keeps in-frame clones and lacks some. The data contain 26,000 or so clones, 90% to 96% of them seen just once; the ten biggest clones take up 1.3% to 1.5%. Material: peripheral blood mononuclear cells. The receptors stem from a middle-aged man in good health. Some clones in this sample may be carry-over from other donors' samples.

The V and J genes are TRBV5-1 and TRBJ1-3, with TRBD1 matching over 8 bases. Per the germline V gene, CDR1 is SGHRS and CDR2 is YFSETQ. CDR3 length: 14 amino acids. V trimming: 0 bases; J trimming: 7 bases; junction bases outside the gene matches: 3. CDR3 residues: CASSLAGQANTIYF. DNA for the CDR3: TGCGCCAGCAGCTTGGCGGGACAGGCGAACACCATATATTTT.

This clone occurred once. J is TRBJ2-5 and V is TRBV5-1; tentative D call: TRBD2 (6 bases). The DNA end is more similar to TRBJ2-7, so the J call may be wrong. CDR1 is SGHRS and CDR2 is YFSETQ in the germline V gene. The CDR3 is 15 amino acids. The CDR3 spells CASSLGWDFGYEQYF. In nucleotides, the CDR3 is TGCGCCAGCAGCTTGGGGTGGGACTTCGGGTACGAGCAGTACTTC.

The chain carries TRBV6-5 and TRBJ2-2; 11 positions match TRBD1. The V gene's germline CDR1 is MNHEY and CDR2 SVGAGI. This CDR3 has 15 amino acids. With V trimmed by 7 bases and J by 3 bases, 4 bases remained unmatched. The CDR3: CASKPGQGDTGELFF. In DNA, the CDR3 is TGTGCCAGCAAGCCGGGACAGGGGGACACCGGGGAGCTGTTTTTT.

This sequence joins TRBV5-1 and TRBJ1-1; D is unresolved. The CDR3 totals 14 residues. Germline V CDR1 and CDR2: SGHRS, YFSETQ. V gave up 0 bases and J gave up 2 bases, with 8 bases separating them. DNA of the CDR3: TGCGCCAGCAGCTTGGTAGCAGGTAACACTGAAGCTTTCTTT. It specifies CASSLVAGNTEAFF.

The V call is TRBV4-3, the J call TRBJ2-3; tentative D call: TRBD1 (7 bases). The germline gives CDR1 LGHNA, CDR2 YSLEER. The CDR3 spans 15 residues. V lost 4 bases and J lost 6, with 17 bases in between. The CDR3 DNA reads as TGCGCCAGCAGCCTTAGGAAGGGGGCGGGGGATACGCAGTATTTT. It is translated as CASSLRKGAGDTQYF.

This chain links TRBV28 with TRBJ1-4; a possible D gene is TRBD1 (5 bases). Germline V CDR1 and CDR2: MDHEN, SYDVKM. The CDR3 has 12 amino acids. Trimming removed 6 bases from V and 7 bases from J, with 9 bases in between. The chain's CDR3 is CASRSQGEKLFF. In DNA form, the CDR3 reads TGTGCCAGCAGGTCGCAGGGTGAAAAACTGTTTTTT.

The chain carries TRBV30 and TRBJ2-3; D remains ambiguous. The CDR3 is made up of 13 amino acids. V was clipped by 3 bases and J by 2 bases, with 9 bases between them. Germline loops: CDR1 GTSNPN, CDR2 SVGIG (reference sequence). In DNA, the CDR3 is TGTGCCTGGAGAACAACTACCACAGATACGCAGTATTTT. Translation gives CAWRTTTTDTQYF.

The chain joins TRBV28 to TRBJ1-6; no firm D call. Germline V gene data show CDR1 as MDHEN and CDR2 as SYDVKM. The V end was cut by 3 bases, the J end by 9 bases, with 6 bases between. The CDR3 spans 12 residues. CDR3 loop: CASSLYSSPLHF. DNA of the CDR3: TGTGCCAGCAGTTTGTATTCTTCACCCCTCCACTTT.

The V gene is TRBV19, the J gene TRBJ1-1; maybe TRBD1 (6 bases). Germline CDR1 is LNHDA and CDR2 is SQIVND (reference sequence). Trimming pared 7 bases from V and 5 bases from J, leaving 11 bases between. This CDR3 has 12 residues. CDR3 in DNA: TGTGCCAGTAAAGGACAGTTTACTGAAGCTTTCTTT. Encoded protein: CASKGQFTEAFF.

The chain links TRBV29-1 to TRBJ2-1, with D possibly called TRBD1 or TRBD2 (5 bases each). This CDR3 region has 15 residues. Trimming shortened V by 6 bases and J by 2 bases, and 17 bases separated the two germline ends. CDR1 and CDR2 (germline): SQVTM, ANQGSEA. In DNA, the CDR3 is TGCAGCGTGGTAATCGGGACCTCCGCCTACAATGAGCAGTTCTTC. The encoded protein is CSVVIGTSAYNEQFF.

V usage is TRBV7-6 and J usage is TRBJ2-5; possibly TRBD2 for D (5 bases). Germline V gene lookup returns CDR1 SGHVS and CDR2 FNYEAQ. The CDR3 runs to 13 residues. V dropped 1 base and J dropped 7 bases, with 10 bases sitting between them. The CDR3 spells CASSLVRAGTQYF. The CDR3 DNA is TGTGCCAGCAGCTTAGTGAGGGCGGGGACCCAGTACTTC.

A few counts support this clone. The V call is TRBV7-2, the J call TRBJ1-2; 8 nucleotides match TRBD1. V shed 0 bases and J 2 bases; nucleotides not matched to a gene: 14. The CDR3 spans 19 residues. Germline CDR1 is SGHTA and CDR2 is FQGNSA. The CDR3 DNA follows: TGTGCCAGCAGCTTAGCGTACGGGCAGGGGGCTAAGACGAACTATGGCTACACCTTC. Amino acid sequence: CASSLAYGQGAKTNYGYTF.

The rearrangement links TRBV9 to TRBJ1-1, with 9 positions matching TRBD1. V trimming: 0 bases; J trimming: 0 bases; junction bases outside the gene matches: 6. The germline gives CDR1 SGDLS, CDR2 YYNGEE. CDR3 length: 17 residues. The CDR3 spells CASSVGSGTGMNTEAFF. The CDR3 nucleotides are TGTGCCAGCAGCGTAGGCTCTGGGACAGGGATGAACACTGAAGCTTTCTTT.

The V gene is TRBV30, the J gene TRBJ1-2, with 9 nucleotides matching TRBD1. The germline V gene has CDR1 GTSNPN and CDR2 SVGIG (reference sequence). The CDR3 runs to 14 residues. The V segment lost 3 bases and the J segment 2 bases; nucleotides outside the gene matches: 4. The CDR3 sequence is CAWSRDRENYGYTF. CDR3 nucleotide sequence: TGTGCCTGGAGCCGGGACAGGGAAAACTATGGCTACACCTTC.

The J gene is TRBJ2-4, the V gene TRBV7-6, with D possibly called TRBD1 or TRBD2 (5 bases each). The CDR3 runs to 14 residues. The germline V gene encodes CDR1 SGHVS and CDR2 FNYEAQ. V gave up 5 bases and J gave up 6 bases, with 14 bases separating them. Here the CDR3 reads CASSPLPGGNIQYF. The CDR3 DNA follows: TGTGCCAGCAGCCCGCTTCCTGGGGGAAACATTCAGTACTTC.

This chain links TRBV5-1 with TRBJ1-2, with 7 bases lining up with TRBD1. The length of the CDR3 is 14 residues. Trimming removed 0 bases from V and 4 bases from J; junction bases left unmatched: 3. The germline V gene has CDR1 SGHRS and CDR2 YFSETQ. CDR3 in amino acids: CASSLAGDSYGYTF. Here the CDR3 DNA reads TGCGCCAGCAGCTTGGCCGGGGACAGCTATGGCTACACCTTC.

The gene calls are TRBV6-1 and TRBJ1-4; TRBD1 agrees at 7 bases. The ends lost 3 bases at V and 10 bases at J; junction bases unmatched: 5. This CDR3 has 13 residues. Germline V gene lookup returns CDR1 MNHNS and CDR2 SASEGT. CDR3 DNA: TGTGCCAGCAGTGACGCGGGACAGTTAAAACTGTTTTTT. It codes for CASSDAGQLKLFF.

This sequence joins TRBV27 and TRBJ1-4, with 9 nucleotides matching TRBD1. V shed 5 bases and J 8 bases; nucleotides not matched to a gene: 9. The CDR3 is made up of 15 amino acids. Germline CDR1 reads MNHEY; CDR2 reads SMNVEV (reference sequence). For the CDR3, the DNA is TGTGCCAGCAGTGAAACAGGGGGCTTTGGCGAAAAACTGTTTTTT. Protein sequence: CASSETGGFGEKLFF.